The clone carrying this TCR beta chain was seen a handful of times. Participant-given clinical history determined each cohort assignment. Germline CDR1 DFQATT, CDR2 SNEGSKA (reference sequence). The CDR3 loop spans 14 amino acids. The V end lost 3 bases, the J end lost 5 bases, and 17 bases lay between the germline ends. Only in-frame clones appear in the TCRdb table, and some are missing; sequencing was by immunoSEQ multiplex PCR. Altogether about 86,000 clones are present, 85% to 90% being singletons, with the ten largest covering under 1.5%. The record originates from a study of blood T cell repertoires in COVID-19. Study-wide context: There were acute and convalescent COVID-19 samples, and they came from the United States, Italy and Spain.

V gene TRBV20-1 combines with J gene TRBJ2-7, with a weak D call TRBD1 (6 bases). This TCR came from a woman between 50 and 59 years old with acute COVID-19. Input material: PBMCs or T cells enriched from blood (not recorded which). CDR3 amino acids: CSASLGRGTNEQYF. For the CDR3, the DNA is TGCAGTGCTAGTCTTGGCAGGGGAACGAACGAGCAGTACTTC.